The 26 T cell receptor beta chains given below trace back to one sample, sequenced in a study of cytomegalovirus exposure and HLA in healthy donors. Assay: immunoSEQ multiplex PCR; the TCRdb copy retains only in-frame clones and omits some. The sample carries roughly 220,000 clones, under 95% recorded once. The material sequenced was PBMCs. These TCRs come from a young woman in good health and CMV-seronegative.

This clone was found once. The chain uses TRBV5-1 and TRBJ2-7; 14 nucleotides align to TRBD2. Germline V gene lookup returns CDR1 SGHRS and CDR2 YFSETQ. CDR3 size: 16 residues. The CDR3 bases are TGCGGAACCGGGACAGGGGTCGGACTAGCGGGAGGTGAGCAGTACTTC. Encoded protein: CGTGTGVGLAGGEQYF.

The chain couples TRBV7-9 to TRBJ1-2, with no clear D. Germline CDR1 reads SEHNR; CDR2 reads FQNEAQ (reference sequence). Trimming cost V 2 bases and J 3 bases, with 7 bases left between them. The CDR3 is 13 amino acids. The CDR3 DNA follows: TGTGCCAGCAGCTTAAATGGGCACTATGGCTACACCTTC. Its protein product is CASSLNGHYGYTF.

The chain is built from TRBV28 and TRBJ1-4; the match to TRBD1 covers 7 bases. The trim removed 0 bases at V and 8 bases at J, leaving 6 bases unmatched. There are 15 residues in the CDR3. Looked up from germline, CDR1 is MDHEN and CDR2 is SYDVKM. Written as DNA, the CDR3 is TGTGCCAGCAGTTTATGGATCTCAGGGGGGGAAAAACTGTTTTTT. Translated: CASSLWISGGEKLFF.

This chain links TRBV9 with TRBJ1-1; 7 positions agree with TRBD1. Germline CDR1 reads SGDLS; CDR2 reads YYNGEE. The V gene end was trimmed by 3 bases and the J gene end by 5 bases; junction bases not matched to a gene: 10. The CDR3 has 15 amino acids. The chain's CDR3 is CASSDPRGRGTEAFF. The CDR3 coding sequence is TGTGCCAGCAGCGACCCCCGTGGCAGGGGGACTGAAGCTTTCTTT. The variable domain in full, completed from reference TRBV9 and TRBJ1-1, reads DSGVTQTPKHLITATGQRVTLRCSPRSGDLSVYWYQQSLDQGLQFLIQYYNGEERAKGNILERFSAQQFPDLHSELNLSSLELGDSALYFCASSDPRGRGTEAFFGQGTRLTVV.

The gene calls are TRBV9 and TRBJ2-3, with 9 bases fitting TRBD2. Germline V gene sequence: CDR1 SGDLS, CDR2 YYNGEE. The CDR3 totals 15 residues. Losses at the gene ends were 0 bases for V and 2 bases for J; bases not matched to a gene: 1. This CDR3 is CASSVGLAVTDTQYF. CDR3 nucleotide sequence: TGTGCCAGCAGCGTAGGACTAGCGGTCACAGATACGCAGTATTTT.

CDR3: CASSELLAGINEQYF. The CDR3 region has the DNA TGCGCCAGCAGTGAATTGCTAGCGGGAATCAACGAGCAGTACTTC. The chain couples TRBV10-1 to TRBJ2-7; 9 bases agree with TRBD2. The CDR3 consists of 15 residues. In germline, CDR1 is WNHNN, CDR2 SYGVQD (reference sequence). V lost 3 bases to trimming and J lost 5 bases; unmatched junction nucleotides: 8.

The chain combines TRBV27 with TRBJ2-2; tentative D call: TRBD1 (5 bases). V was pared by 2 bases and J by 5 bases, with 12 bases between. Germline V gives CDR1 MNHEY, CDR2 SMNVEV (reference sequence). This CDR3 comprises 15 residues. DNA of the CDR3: TGTGCCAGCAGTTTAGGGCAGGGATGGACCGGGGAGCTGTTTTTT. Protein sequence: CASSLGQGWTGELFF.

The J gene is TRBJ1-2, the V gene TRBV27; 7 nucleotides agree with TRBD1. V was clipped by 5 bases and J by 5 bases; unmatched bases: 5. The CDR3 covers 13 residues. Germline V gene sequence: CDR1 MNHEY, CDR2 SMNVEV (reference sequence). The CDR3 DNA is TGTGCCAGCAGTGAGGGGGCGGGTTATGGCTACACCTTC. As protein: CASSEGAGYGYTF.

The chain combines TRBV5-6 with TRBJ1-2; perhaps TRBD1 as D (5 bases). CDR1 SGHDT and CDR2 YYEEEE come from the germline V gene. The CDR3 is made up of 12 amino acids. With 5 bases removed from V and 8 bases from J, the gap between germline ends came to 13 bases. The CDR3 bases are TGTGCCAGCAGTAGACAGATCGGCGGCTACACCTTC. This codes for CASSRQIGGYTF.

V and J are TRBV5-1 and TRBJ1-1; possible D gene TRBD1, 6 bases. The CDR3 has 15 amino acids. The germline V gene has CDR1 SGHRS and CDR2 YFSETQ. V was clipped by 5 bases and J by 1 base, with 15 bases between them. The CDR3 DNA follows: TGCGCCAGCAGAGGGCAGGGGATGGGGAACACTGAAGCTTTCTTT. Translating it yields CASRGQGMGNTEAFF.

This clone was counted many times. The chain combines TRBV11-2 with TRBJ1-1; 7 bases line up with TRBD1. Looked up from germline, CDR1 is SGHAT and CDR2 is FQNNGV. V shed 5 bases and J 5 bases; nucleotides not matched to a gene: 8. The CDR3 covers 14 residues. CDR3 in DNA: TGTGCCAGCAGCGCTGGGGACAGTGGGACTGAAGCTTTCTTT. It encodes CASSAGDSGTEAFF.

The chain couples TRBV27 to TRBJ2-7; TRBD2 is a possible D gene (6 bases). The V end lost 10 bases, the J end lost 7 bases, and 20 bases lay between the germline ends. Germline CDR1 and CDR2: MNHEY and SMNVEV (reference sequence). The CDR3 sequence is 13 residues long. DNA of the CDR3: TGTGCCACGGGCGACGGGGGTGTCGGTGAGCAGTACTTC. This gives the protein CATGDGGVGEQYF.

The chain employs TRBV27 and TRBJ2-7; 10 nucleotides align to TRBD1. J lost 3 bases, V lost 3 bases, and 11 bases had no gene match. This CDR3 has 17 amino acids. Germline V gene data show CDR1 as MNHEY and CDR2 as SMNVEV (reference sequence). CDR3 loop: CASSLQPPTGGFYEQYF. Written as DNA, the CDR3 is TGTGCCAGCAGTTTGCAGCCCCCGACAGGGGGCTTCTACGAGCAGTACTTC.

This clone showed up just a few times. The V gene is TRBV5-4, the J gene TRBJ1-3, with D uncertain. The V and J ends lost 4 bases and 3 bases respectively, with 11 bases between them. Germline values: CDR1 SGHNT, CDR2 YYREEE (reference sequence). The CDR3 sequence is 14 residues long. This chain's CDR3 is CASSPDALGNTIYF. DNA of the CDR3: TGTGCCAGCAGCCCAGATGCCCTTGGAAACACCATATATTTT.

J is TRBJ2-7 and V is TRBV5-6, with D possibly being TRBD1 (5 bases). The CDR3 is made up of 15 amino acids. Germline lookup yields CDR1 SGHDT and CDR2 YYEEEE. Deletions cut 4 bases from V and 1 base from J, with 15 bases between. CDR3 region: CASSPLARASYEQYF. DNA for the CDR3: TGTGCCAGCAGCCCCCTGGCCAGGGCGTCCTACGAGCAGTACTTC.

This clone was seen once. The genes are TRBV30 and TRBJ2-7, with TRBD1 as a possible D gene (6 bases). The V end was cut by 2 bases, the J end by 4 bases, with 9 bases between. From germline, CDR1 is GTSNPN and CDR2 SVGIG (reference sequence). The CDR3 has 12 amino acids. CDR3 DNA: TGTGCCTGGAGTCAGGGGATATACGAGCAGTACTTC. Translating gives CAWSQGIYEQYF.

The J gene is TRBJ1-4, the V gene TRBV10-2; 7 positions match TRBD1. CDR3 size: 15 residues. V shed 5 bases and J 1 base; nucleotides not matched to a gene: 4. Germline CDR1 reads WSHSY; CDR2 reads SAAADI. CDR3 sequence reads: CASSRTGVTNEKLFF. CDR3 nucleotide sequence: TGCGCCAGCAGTCGAACAGGGGTAACTAATGAAAAACTGTTTTTT.

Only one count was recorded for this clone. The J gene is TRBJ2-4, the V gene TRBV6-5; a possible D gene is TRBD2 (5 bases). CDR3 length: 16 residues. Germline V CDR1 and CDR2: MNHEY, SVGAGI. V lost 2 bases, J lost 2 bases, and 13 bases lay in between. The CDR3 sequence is CASSYAAGLTKNIQYF. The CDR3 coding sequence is TGTGCCAGCAGTTACGCGGCGGGCTTAACCAAAAACATTCAGTACTTC.

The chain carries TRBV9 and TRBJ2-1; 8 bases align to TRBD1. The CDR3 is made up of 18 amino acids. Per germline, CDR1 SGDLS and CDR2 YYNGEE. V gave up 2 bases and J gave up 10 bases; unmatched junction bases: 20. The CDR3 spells CASSVSVRRDRLFGEQFF. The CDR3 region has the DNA TGTGCCAGCAGCGTTTCCGTACGGAGGGACAGGCTGTTTGGCGAGCAGTTCTTC.

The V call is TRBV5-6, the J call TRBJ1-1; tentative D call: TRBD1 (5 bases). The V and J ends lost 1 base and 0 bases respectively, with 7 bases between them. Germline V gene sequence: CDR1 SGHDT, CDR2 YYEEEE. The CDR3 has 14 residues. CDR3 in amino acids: CASSLQGMNTEAFF. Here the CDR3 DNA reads TGTGCCAGCAGCTTGCAGGGTATGAACACTGAAGCTTTCTTT. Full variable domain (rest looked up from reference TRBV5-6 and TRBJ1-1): DAGVTQSPTHLIKTRGQQVTLRCSPKSGHDTVSWYQQALGQGPQFIFQYYEEEERQRGNFPDRFSGHQFPNYSSELNVNALLLGDSALYLCASSLQGMNTEAFFGQGTRLTVV.

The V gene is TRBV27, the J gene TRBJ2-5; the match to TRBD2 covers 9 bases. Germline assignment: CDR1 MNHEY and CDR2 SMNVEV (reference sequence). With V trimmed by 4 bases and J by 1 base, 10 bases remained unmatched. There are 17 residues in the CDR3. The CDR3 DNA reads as TGTGCCAGCAGTTCCGTTGGCGGGAGGGCCCCCCAAGAGACCCAGTACTTC. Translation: CASSSVGGRAPQETQYF.

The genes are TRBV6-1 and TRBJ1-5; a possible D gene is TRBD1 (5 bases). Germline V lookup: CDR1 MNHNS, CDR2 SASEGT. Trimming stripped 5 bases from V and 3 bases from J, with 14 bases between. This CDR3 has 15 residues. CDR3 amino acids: CASSPNRDFNQPQHF. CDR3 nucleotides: TGTGCCAGCAGTCCAAACCGGGACTTCAATCAGCCCCAGCATTTT.

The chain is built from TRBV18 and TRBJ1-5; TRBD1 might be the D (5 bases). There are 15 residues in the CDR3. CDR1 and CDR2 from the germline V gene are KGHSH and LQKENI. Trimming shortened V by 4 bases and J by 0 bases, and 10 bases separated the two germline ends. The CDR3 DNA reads TGTGCCAGCTCACTGACAGAATTTAGCAATCAGCCCCAGCATTTT. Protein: CASSLTEFSNQPQHF.

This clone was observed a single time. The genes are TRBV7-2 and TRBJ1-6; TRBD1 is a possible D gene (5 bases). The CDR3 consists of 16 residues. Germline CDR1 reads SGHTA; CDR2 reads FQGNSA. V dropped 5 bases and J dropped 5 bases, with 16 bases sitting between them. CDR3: CASSEMQGIHNSPLHF. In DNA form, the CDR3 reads TGTGCCAGCAGCGAGATGCAGGGAATCCATAATTCACCCCTCCACTTT.

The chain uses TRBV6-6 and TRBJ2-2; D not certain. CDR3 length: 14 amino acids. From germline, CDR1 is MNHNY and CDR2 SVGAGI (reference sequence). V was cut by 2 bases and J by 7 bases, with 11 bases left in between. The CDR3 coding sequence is TGTGCCAGCAGTTACGCAGTAGCCGGCGGGGAGCTGTTTTTT. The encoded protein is CASSYAVAGGELFF.

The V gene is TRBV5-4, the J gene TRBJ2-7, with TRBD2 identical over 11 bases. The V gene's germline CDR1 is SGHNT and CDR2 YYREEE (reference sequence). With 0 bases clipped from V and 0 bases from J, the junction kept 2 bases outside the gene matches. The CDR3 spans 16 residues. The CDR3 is CASSLGLAGFSYEQYF. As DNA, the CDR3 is TGTGCCAGCAGCTTGGGACTAGCGGGATTCTCCTACGAGCAGTACTTC. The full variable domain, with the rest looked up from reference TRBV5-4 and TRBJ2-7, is ETGVTQSPTHLIKTRGQQVTLRCSSQSGHNTVSWYQQALGQGPQFIFQYYREEENGRGNFPPRFSGLQFPNYSSELNVNALELDDSALYLCASSLGLAGFSYEQYFGPGTRLTVT.